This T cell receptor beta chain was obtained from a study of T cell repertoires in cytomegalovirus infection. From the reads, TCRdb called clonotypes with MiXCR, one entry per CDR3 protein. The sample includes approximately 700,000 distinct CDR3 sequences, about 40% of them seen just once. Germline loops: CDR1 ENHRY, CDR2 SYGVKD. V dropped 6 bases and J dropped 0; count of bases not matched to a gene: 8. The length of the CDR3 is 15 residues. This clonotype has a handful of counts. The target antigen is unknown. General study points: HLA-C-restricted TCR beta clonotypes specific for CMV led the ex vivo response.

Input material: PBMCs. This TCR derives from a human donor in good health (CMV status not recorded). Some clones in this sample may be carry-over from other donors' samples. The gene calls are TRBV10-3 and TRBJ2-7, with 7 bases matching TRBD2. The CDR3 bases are TGTGCCATCAGGCTACTGCGGGGGACCTCCTACGAGCAGTACTTC. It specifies CAIRLLRGTSYEQYF.